Presented here are 21 T cell receptor beta chains from one specimen sequenced in a study of T cell responses to AZD1222 COVID-19 vaccine. The data were produced by immunoSEQ multiplex PCR, yet TCRdb's version contains in-frame clones alone and is incomplete. The sample has some 150,000 clones; 85% to 95% are singletons. The specimen comprised peripheral blood, sampled on day 0 of AZD1222 vaccination. These receptors were collected from an adult in good health.

The J gene is TRBJ1-2, the V gene TRBV19; TRBD1 matches 7 bases. The CDR3 sequence is 15 residues long. Germline V gene data show CDR1 as LNHDA and CDR2 as SQIVND (reference sequence). The V gene end was trimmed by 6 bases and the J gene end by 6 bases; junction bases not matched to a gene: 13. In DNA form, the CDR3 reads TGTGCCAGTAGCCAGATAGGGGAGACAGGGAATGGCTACACCTTC. Encoded protein: CASSQIGETGNGYTF.

This chain connects TRBV7-9 to TRBJ1-1; D not certain. This CDR3 is built from 15 residues. The germline V and J ends were trimmed by 0 bases and 3 bases, with 11 bases remaining between them. Germline CDR1 SEHNR, CDR2 FQNEAQ (reference sequence). CDR3 loop: CASSLALPGDTEAFF. The CDR3 bases are TGTGCCAGCAGCTTAGCACTTCCAGGAGACACTGAAGCTTTCTTT.

This chain uses TRBV5-1 with TRBJ1-2; a possible D gene is TRBD1 (5 bases). Trimming pared 0 bases from V and 4 bases from J, leaving 10 bases between. The CDR3 length is 14 residues. Germline CDR1 and CDR2: SGHRS and YFSETQ. CDR3 sequence reads: CASSLAGTPYGYTF. The CDR3 nucleotides are TGCGCCAGCAGCTTGGCCGGGACCCCCTATGGCTACACCTTC.

The rearrangement links TRBV19 to TRBJ2-3, with a possible D match to TRBD1 (6 bases). From germline, CDR1 is LNHDA and CDR2 SQIVND (reference sequence). With 3 bases removed from V and 2 bases from J, the gap between germline ends came to 12 bases. There are 15 residues in the CDR3. The CDR3 reads CASSIVGGNTDTQYF. For the CDR3, the DNA is TGTGCCAGTAGTATTGTAGGGGGAAACACAGATACGCAGTATTTT.

DNA of the CDR3: TGTGCCAGCAGCGCCACTCTGGGACTAGCGGAAAGACCCGGTTACGAGCAGTACTTC. Protein sequence: CASSATLGLAERPGYEQYF. This rearrangement joins TRBV5-6 to TRBJ2-7; 11 bases fit TRBD2. Germline V gene lookup returns CDR1 SGHDT and CDR2 YYEEEE. V dropped 4 bases and J dropped 4; count of bases not matched to a gene: 19. The CDR3 runs to 19 residues.

The V and J genes are TRBV11-2 and TRBJ1-6; 8 bases are a match to TRBD1. V trimming: 7 bases; J trimming: 9 bases; junction bases outside the gene matches: 14. Per germline, CDR1 SGHAT and CDR2 FQNNGV. The CDR3 spans 16 residues. The CDR3 loop reads CASTHPRQGYFSPLHF. Here the CDR3 DNA reads TGTGCCAGCACCCACCCCCGACAGGGGTATTTTTCACCCCTCCACTTT.

This chain's CDR3 is CATSRDNGATNEKLFF. In DNA form, the CDR3 reads TGTGCCACCAGCAGAGATAACGGAGCAACTAATGAAAAACTGTTTTTT. The chain links TRBV15 to TRBJ1-4; D is ambiguous. Germline CDR1 reads LNHNV; CDR2 reads YYDKDF (reference sequence). Deletions cut 0 bases from V and 0 bases from J, with 8 bases between. The CDR3 spans 16 residues.

The chain uses TRBV6-6 and TRBJ1-5; D remains unclear. Trimming shortened V by 5 bases and J by 6 bases, and 38 bases separated the two germline ends. Germline V lookup: CDR1 MNHNY, CDR2 SVGAGI (reference sequence). The CDR3 totals 22 residues. The CDR3 sequence is CASSPRRPSYSLLSSTSQPQHF. The CDR3 nucleotides are TGTGCCAGCAGTCCTCGACGACCCAGTTACTCTCTTTTGTCCTCAACATCTCAGCCCCAGCATTTT.

The J gene is TRBJ1-1, the V gene TRBV28; possibly TRBD1 for D (6 bases). V shed 6 bases and J shed 1 base, with 6 bases lying between them. The CDR3 extends over 12 amino acids. Germline CDR1 MDHEN, CDR2 SYDVKM. DNA of the CDR3: TGTGCCAGCAGGGGACAGAACACTGAAGCTTTCTTT. Translated: CASRGQNTEAFF. The whole variable domain, filled in from reference TRBV28 and TRBJ1-1, reads DVKVTQSSRYLVKRTGEKVFLECVQDMDHENMFWYRQDPGLGLRLIYFSYDVKMKEKGDIPEGYSVSREKKERFSLILESASTNQTSMYLCASRGQNTEAFFGQGTRLTVV.

The rearrangement uses TRBV27 and TRBJ1-1; possible D gene TRBD1, 5 bases. Germline values: CDR1 MNHEY, CDR2 SMNVEV (reference sequence). Trimming pared 6 bases from V and 5 bases from J, leaving 13 bases between. The CDR3 is 13 amino acids. CDR3 sequence reads: CASRIRGATEAFF. The CDR3 DNA sequence: TGTGCCAGCAGAATCCGCGGGGCGACTGAAGCTTTCTTT.

V gene TRBV6-5 combines with J gene TRBJ2-7, with D perhaps matching TRBD2 (5 bases). V gave up 4 bases and J gave up 2 bases, with 12 bases separating them. This CDR3 has 14 amino acids. The germline CDR1 and CDR2 sequences are MNHEY and SVGAGI. The CDR3 region has the DNA TGTGCCAGCAGTTTTCGAAAGGAGGCCTACGAGCAGTACTTC. Encoded protein: CASSFRKEAYEQYF.

The V call is TRBV6-5, the J call TRBJ1-6, with 8 bases identical to TRBD1. In germline, CDR1 is MNHEY, CDR2 SVGAGI. Trimming removed 6 bases from V and 10 bases from J; junction bases left unmatched: 8. The CDR3 extends over 14 amino acids. CDR3 DNA sequence: TGTGCCAGCAGCTCGGACAGGGCGTTGTCACCCCTCCACTTT. Translating it yields CASSSDRALSPLHF.

The chain recombines TRBV12-3 or TRBV12-4 with TRBJ2-7; D not certain. Trimming left V 6 bases short and J 4 bases short, with 10 bases between. The CDR3 is made up of 12 amino acids. DNA of the CDR3: TGTGCCAGCAGCCCTGACCGTTACGAGCAGTACTTC. This gives the protein CASSPDRYEQYF.

The gene calls are TRBV4-1 and TRBJ2-7; 9 bases match TRBD1. The CDR3 sequence is 16 residues long. CDR1 and CDR2 (germline): MGHRA, YSYEKL. Losses at the gene ends were 4 bases for V and 1 base for J; bases not matched to a gene: 8. CDR3 coding DNA: TGCGCCAGCAGCCCCTGGGGGGGACAGGGTTCCTACGAGCAGTACTTC. It yields the protein CASSPWGGQGSYEQYF.

This chain connects TRBV14 to TRBJ1-1; D not certain. The CDR3 has 14 amino acids. V was pared by 3 bases and J by 0 bases, with 8 bases between. Germline V gene lookup returns CDR1 SGHDN and CDR2 FVKESK. The CDR3 region is CASSQPGMNTEAFF. CDR3 bases: TGTGCCAGCAGCCAGCCGGGGATGAACACTGAAGCTTTCTTT.

The chain joins TRBV28 to TRBJ2-7; TRBD1 or TRBD2 may be the D gene (6 bases each). V lost 3 bases and J lost 3, with 12 bases in between. This CDR3 is 14 amino acids long. The V gene's germline CDR1 is MDHEN and CDR2 SYDVKM. The CDR3 nucleotides are TGTGCCAGCAGTTTTGTACAGGGAGGCTACGAGCAGTACTTC. It is translated as CASSFVQGGYEQYF.

The rearrangement uses TRBV19 and TRBJ1-2; tentative D call: TRBD1 (6 bases). The CDR3 extends over 12 amino acids. Germline CDR1 and CDR2: LNHDA and SQIVND (reference sequence). V shed 4 bases and J shed 7 bases, with 10 bases lying between them. CDR3 bases: TGTGCCAGTAGTAGACAGGAGGCTGGCTACACCTTC. It specifies CASSRQEAGYTF.

V and J are TRBV25-1 and TRBJ1-6; the D is unclear. The length of the CDR3 is 15 residues. V was trimmed by 1 base and J by 7 bases, leaving 11 bases between them. In germline, CDR1 is MGHDK, CDR2 SYGVNS. The CDR3 is CASSESGRGNSPLHF. CDR3 bases: TGTGCCAGCAGTGAATCAGGACGGGGAAATTCACCCCTCCACTTT.

This clone was seen only once. The chain has TRBV6-5 and TRBJ2-2; D call uncertain. Deletions cut 10 bases from V and 6 bases from J, with 21 bases between. The CDR3 covers 15 residues. Germline V lookup: CDR1 MNHEY, CDR2 SVGAGI. The CDR3 sequence is CATSLFSRISGELFF. DNA for the CDR3: TGTGCCACCAGCCTTTTCAGCAGGATTTCCGGGGAGCTGTTTTTT.

The V gene is TRBV5-4, the J gene TRBJ1-2; tentative D call: TRBD1 (6 bases). V dropped 4 bases and J dropped 7 bases, with 14 bases sitting between them. CDR3 length: 13 amino acids. CDR1 SGHNT and CDR2 YYREEE come from the germline V gene (reference sequence). The CDR3 reads CASSPRGWGGYTF. DNA for the CDR3: TGTGCCAGCAGCCCCAGGGGCTGGGGTGGCTACACCTTC.

This clone was picked up a small number of times. The V gene is TRBV7-9, the J gene TRBJ2-2; D unresolved. V was cut by 3 bases and J by 15 bases, with 14 bases left in between. CDR1 is SEHNR, CDR2 FQNEAQ, per germline (reference sequence). This CDR3 has 12 residues. The CDR3 DNA reads as TGTGCCAGCAGCTTCCCGTCATCGACGATGTTTTTT. Residues: CASSFPSSTMFF.